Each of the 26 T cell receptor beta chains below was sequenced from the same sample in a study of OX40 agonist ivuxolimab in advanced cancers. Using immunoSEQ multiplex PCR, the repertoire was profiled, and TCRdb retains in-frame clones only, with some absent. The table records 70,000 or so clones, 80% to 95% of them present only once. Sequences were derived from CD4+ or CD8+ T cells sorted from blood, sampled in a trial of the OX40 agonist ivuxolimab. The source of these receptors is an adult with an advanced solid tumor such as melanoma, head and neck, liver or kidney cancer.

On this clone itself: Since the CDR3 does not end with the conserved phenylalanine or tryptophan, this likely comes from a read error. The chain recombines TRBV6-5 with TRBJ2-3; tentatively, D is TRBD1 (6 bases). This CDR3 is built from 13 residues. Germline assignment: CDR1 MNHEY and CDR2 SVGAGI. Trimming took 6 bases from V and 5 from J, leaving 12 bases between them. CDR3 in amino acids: CASRLQGEDTQYL. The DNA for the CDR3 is TGTGCCAGCAGACTACAGGGCGAAGATACGCAGTATCTT.

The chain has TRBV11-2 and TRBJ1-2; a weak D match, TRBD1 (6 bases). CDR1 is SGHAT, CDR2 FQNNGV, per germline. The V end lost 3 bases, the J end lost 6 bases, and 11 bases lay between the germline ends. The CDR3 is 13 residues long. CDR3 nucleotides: TGTGCCAGCAGCTTCGGGACAAGCCATGGCTACACCTTC. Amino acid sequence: CASSFGTSHGYTF.

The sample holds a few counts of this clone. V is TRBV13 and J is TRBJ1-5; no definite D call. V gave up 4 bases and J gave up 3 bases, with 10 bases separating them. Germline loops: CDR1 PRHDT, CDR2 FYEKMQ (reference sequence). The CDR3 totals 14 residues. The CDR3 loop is CASSSGRINQPQHF. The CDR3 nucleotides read TGTGCCAGCAGCTCCGGCCGAATCAATCAGCCCCAGCATTTT.

The CDR3 DNA reads as TGCGCCAGCAGCCAAGTACTAGCGGGGGGAGATGAGCAGTTCTTC. This gives the protein CASSQVLAGGDEQFF. The rearrangement joins TRBV4-1 to TRBJ2-1, with 12 bases aligning to TRBD2. V shed 1 base and J 8 bases; nucleotides not matched to a gene: 3. This CDR3 spans 15 amino acids. Germline CDR1 is MGHRA and CDR2 is YSYEKL.

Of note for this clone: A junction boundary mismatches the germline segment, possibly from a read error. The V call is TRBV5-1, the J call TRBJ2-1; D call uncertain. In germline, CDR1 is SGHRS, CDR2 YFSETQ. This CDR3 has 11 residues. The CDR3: CASTLNGEQFF. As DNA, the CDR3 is TGCGCCAGCACCTTGAATGGTGAGCAGTTCTTC.

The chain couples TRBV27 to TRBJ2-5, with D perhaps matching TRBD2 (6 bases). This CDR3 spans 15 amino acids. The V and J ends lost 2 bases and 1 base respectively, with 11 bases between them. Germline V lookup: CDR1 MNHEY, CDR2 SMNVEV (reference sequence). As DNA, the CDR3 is TGTGCCAGCAGTTTAGGGCTAGCGAGCCAAGAGACCCAGTACTTC. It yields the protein CASSLGLASQETQYF.

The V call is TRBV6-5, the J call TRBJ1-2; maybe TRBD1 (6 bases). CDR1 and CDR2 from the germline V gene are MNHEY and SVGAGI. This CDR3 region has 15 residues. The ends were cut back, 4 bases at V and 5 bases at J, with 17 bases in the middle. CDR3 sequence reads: CASSSHPTGIYGYTF. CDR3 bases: TGTGCCAGCAGTTCACACCCTACAGGGATATATGGCTACACCTTC.

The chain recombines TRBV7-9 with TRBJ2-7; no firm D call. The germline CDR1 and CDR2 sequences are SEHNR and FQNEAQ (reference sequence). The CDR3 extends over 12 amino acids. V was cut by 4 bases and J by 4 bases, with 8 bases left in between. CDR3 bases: TGTGCCAGCAGCTCCGTGTCGTACGAGCAGTACTTC. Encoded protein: CASSSVSYEQYF.

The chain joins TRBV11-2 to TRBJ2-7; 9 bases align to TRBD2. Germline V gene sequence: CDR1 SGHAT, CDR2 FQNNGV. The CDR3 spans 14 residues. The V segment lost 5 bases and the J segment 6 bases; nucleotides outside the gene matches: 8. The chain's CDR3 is CASSPASGGPEQYF. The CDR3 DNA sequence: TGTGCCAGCAGCCCTGCCAGCGGGGGGCCCGAGCAGTACTTC.

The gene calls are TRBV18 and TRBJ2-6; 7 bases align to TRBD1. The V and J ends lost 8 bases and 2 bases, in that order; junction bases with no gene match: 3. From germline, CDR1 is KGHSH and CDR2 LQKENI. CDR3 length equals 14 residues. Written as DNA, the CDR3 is TGTGCCAGCCCGACAGGGCCTGGGGCCAACGTCCTGACTTTC. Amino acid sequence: CASPTGPGANVLTF.

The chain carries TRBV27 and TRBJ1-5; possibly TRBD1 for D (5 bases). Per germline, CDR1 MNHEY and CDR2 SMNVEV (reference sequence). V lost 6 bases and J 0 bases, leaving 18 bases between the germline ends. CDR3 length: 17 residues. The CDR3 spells CASRSRQGADSNQPQHF. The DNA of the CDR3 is TGTGCCAGCAGATCCCGTCAGGGAGCGGATAGCAATCAGCCCCAGCATTTT.

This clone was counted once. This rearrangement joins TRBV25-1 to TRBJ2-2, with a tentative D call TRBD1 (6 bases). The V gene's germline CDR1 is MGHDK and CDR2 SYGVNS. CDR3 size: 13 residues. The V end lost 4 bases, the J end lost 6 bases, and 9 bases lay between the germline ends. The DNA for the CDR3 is TGTGCCAGCAGTGCAGGGGTATCCGGGGAGCTGTTTTTT. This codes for CASSAGVSGELFF.

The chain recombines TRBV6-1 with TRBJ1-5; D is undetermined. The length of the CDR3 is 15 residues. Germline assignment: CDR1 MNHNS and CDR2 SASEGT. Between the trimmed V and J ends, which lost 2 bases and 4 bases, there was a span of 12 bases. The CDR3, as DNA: TGTGCCAGCAGTGAACCCAGGAAAACTAATCAGCCCCAGCATTTT. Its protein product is CASSEPRKTNQPQHF.

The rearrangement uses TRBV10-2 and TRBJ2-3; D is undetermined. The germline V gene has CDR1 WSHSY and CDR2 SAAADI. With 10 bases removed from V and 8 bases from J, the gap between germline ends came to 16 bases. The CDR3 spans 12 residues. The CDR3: CATMGIDVTQYF. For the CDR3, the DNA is TGCGCCACCATGGGTATCGACGTTACGCAGTATTTT.

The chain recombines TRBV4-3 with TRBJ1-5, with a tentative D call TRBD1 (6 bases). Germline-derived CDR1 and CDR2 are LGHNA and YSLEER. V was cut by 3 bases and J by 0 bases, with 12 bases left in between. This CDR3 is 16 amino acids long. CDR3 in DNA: TGCGCCAGCAGCCAGAAAACAGGGAATAGCAATCAGCCCCAGCATTTT. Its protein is CASSQKTGNSNQPQHF.

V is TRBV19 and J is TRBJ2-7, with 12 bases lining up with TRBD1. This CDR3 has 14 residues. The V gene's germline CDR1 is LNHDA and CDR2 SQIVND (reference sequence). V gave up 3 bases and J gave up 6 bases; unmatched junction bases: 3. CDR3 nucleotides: TGTGCCAGTAGTATGGGGACAGGGGGCGTCGAGCAGTACTTC. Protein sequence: CASSMGTGGVEQYF.

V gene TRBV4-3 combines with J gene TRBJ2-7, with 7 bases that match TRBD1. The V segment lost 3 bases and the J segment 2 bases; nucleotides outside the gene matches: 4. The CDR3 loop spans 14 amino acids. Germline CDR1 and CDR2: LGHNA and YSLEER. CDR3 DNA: TGCGCCAGCAGCCAGGACAGGTGGGCCTACGAGCAGTACTTC. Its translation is CASSQDRWAYEQYF.

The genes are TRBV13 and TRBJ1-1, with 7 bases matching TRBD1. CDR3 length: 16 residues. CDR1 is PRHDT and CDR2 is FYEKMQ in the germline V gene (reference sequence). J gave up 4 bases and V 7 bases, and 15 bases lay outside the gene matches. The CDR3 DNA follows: TGTGCCAGCACTCCAGGGGGGCTGGGGGCAGGCACTGAAGCTTTCTTT. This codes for CASTPGGLGAGTEAFF.

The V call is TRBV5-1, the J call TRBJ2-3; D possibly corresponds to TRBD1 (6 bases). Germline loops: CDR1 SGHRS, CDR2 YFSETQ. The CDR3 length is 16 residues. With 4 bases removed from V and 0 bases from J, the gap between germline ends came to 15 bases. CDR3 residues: CASSPAWTASTDTQYF. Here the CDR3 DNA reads TGCGCCAGCAGCCCTGCCTGGACAGCGAGCACAGATACGCAGTATTTT.

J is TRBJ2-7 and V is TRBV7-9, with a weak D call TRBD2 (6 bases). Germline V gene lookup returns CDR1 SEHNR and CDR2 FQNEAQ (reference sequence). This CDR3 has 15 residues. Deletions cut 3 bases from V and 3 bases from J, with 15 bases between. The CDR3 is CASSFSPGLSYEQYF. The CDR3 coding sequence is TGTGCCAGCAGCTTCTCTCCGGGACTTAGCTACGAGCAGTACTTC. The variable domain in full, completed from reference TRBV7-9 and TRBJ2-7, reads DTGVSQNPRHKITKRGQNVTFRCDPISEHNRLYWYRQTLGQGPEFLTYFQNEAQLEKSRLLSDRFSAERPKGSFSTLEIQRTEQGDSAMYLCASSFSPGLSYEQYFGPGTRLTVT.

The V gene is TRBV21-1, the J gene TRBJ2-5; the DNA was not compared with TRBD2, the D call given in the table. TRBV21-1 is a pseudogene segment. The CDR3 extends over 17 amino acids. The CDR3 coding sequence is TGTGCCAGCAGCAAATGTTGTCGGCGGGGGGGGCCGGAGACCCAGTACTTC. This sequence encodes CASSKCCRRGGPETQYF.

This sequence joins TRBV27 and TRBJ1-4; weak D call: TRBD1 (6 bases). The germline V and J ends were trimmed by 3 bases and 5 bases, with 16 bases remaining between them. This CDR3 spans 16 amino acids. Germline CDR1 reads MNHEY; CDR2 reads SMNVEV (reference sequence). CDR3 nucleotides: TGTGCCAGCAGTTTCCTCACAGGGCCTGGGAATGAAAAACTGTTTTTT. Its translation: CASSFLTGPGNEKLFF.

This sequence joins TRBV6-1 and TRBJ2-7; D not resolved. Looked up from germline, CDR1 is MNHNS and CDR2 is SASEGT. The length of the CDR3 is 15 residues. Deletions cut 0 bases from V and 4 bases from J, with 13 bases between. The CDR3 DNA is TGTGCCAGCAGTGAAGCATGGCAGATGATGTACGAGCAGTACTTC. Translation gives CASSEAWQMMYEQYF.

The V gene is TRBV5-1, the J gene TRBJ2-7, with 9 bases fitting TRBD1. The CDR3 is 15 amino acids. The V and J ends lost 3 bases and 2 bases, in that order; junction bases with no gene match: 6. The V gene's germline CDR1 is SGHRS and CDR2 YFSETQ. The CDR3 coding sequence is TGCGCCAGCAGCTCGCCGGACAGGGGACCCTACGAGCAGTACTTC. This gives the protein CASSSPDRGPYEQYF.

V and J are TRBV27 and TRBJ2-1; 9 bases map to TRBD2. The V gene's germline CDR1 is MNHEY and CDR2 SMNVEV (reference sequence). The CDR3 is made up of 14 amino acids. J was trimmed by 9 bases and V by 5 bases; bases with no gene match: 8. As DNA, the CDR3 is TGTGCCAGCAGTCTGGGCGGGGGGGCGGGTGAGCAGTTCTTC. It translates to CASSLGGGAGEQFF.

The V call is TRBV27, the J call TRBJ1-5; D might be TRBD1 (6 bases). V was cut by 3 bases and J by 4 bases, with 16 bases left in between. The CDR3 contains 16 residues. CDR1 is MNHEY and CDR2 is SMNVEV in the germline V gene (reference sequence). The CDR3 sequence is CASSLGPQGLNQPQHF. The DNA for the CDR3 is TGTGCCAGCAGTTTGGGGCCACAGGGTTTGAATCAGCCCCAGCATTTT.